This TCR beta chain emerged from a study of Ad26.COV2.S vaccination and SARS-CoV-2 variants. Treatment noted: about 20 received Ad26.COV2.S at low or high dose, single or two shots; several received placebo; per-sample allocation not given. Sampling took place 63 days after the first vaccine or placebo injection. Assay: immunoSEQ multiplex PCR; the TCRdb copy retains only in-frame clones and omits some. The table records roughly 270,000 clones, approximately 87% of them present only once. The CDR3 is made up of 16 amino acids. The germline gives CDR1 SGHNT, CDR2 YENEEA. V shed 2 bases and J 6 bases; nucleotides not matched to a gene: 8.

This rearrangement joins TRBV11-3 to TRBJ2-1; 9 bases match TRBD2. This TCR derives from a person aged 18-65 years who received the Ad26.COV2.S COVID-19 vaccine or a placebo. Specimen: peripheral blood, collected in a trial of Ad26.COV2.S vaccine versus placebo. The CDR3 nucleotides are TGTGCCAGCAGCTTACTTGCTAGCGGGATATCCAATGAGCAGTTCTTC. Amino acid sequence: CASSLLASGISNEQFF.